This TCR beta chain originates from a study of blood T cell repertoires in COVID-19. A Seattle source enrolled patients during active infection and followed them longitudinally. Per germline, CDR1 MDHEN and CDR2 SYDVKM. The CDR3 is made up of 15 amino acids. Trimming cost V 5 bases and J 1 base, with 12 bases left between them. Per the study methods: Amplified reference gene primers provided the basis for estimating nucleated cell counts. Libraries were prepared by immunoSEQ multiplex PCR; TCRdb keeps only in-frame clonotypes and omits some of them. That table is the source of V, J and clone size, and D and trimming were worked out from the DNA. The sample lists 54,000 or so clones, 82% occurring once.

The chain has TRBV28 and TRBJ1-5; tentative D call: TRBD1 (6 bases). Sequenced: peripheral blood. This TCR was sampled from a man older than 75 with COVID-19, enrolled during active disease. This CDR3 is CASSRPGHSNQPQHF. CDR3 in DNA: TGTGCCAGCAGTCGGCCGGGACACAGCAATCAGCCCCAGCATTTT.